These 29 T cell receptor beta chains originate from one sample sequenced in a study of cytomegalovirus exposure and HLA in healthy donors. The study ran its PCR with 60 Vbeta and 13 Jbeta primers. Method: immunoSEQ multiplex PCR; TCRdb's copy keeps in-frame clones and lacks some. The sample records 130,000 or so clones, 82% being singletons. The sequencing input was PBMCs. Receptors were obtained from a man aged 18 to 30 in good health and CMV-seropositive.

CDR3 residues: CASSIGEITEAFF. DNA of the CDR3: TGTGCCAGTAGTATCGGGGAAATAACTGAAGCTTTCTTT. V is TRBV19 and J is TRBJ1-1; D gene ambiguous. The V and J ends lost 3 bases and 5 bases respectively, with 10 bases between them. Looked up from germline, CDR1 is LNHDA and CDR2 is SQIVND (reference sequence). This CDR3 has 13 residues.

As concerns this clone: This is likely a read error, given that the CDR3 carries no conserved phenylalanine or tryptophan at its end. It is unclear where the CDR3 begins or ends on the DNA, so no DNA is shown, and the CDR3 is as TCRdb lists it. The chain has TRBV28 and TRBJ1-2. The CDR3 numbers 13 amino acids, ends counted. Germline values: CDR1 MDHEN, CDR2 SYDVKM. CDR3 sequence: CASSLAGIRVVHV.

The chain carries TRBV10-2 and TRBJ2-7; a possible D gene is TRBD1 (5 bases). V lost 2 bases and J lost 6, with 17 bases in between. The CDR3 runs 15 residues. Germline assignment: CDR1 WSHSY and CDR2 SAAADI. CDR3 DNA: TGCGCCAGCAGTGAGAGTTCCAGGGTAGGTCGCGAGCAGTACTTC. Amino acid sequence: CASSESSRVGREQYF.

CDR3 coding DNA: TGCAGCGTTGGCTACGGAGGCTATGGCTACACCTTC. This translates into CSVGYGGYGYTF. The V and J genes are TRBV29-1 and TRBJ1-2; D ambiguous. Germline-derived CDR1 and CDR2 are SQVTM and ANQGSEA. The CDR3 loop spans 12 amino acids. The V gene lost 4 bases and the J gene lost 4 bases, with 10 bases spanning the gap.

The rearrangement joins TRBV28 to TRBJ1-1; no clear D gene. V shed 3 bases and J shed 6 bases, with 8 bases lying between them. The CDR3 has 12 residues. Germline CDR1 reads MDHEN; CDR2 reads SYDVKM. The CDR3 reads CASSLGGPEAFF. DNA for the CDR3: TGTGCCAGCAGTTTGGGAGGGCCTGAAGCTTTCTTT.

The count of this clone is one. The gene calls are TRBV19 and TRBJ2-4; D is possibly TRBD1 (6 bases). Germline loops: CDR1 LNHDA, CDR2 SQIVND (reference sequence). This CDR3 has 14 residues. The V end lost 3 bases, the J end lost 5 bases, and 11 bases lay between the germline ends. The CDR3 sequence: CASSMGAAQNIQYF. DNA of the CDR3: TGTGCCAGTAGTATGGGGGCGGCCCAAAACATTCAGTACTTC.

The rearrangement joins TRBV29-1 to TRBJ2-1; 7 nucleotides line up with TRBD2. Trimming took 2 bases from V and 1 from J; bases not matched to a gene: 17. The CDR3 contains 19 residues. CDR1 is SQVTM and CDR2 is ANQGSEA in the germline V gene. CDR3 in DNA: TGCAGCGTTGAACGGGGCCCCGGGGTAGGGAGGGCGTCCTACAATGAGCAGTTCTTC. Translating gives CSVERGPGVGRASYNEQFF.

V gene TRBV4-1 combines with J gene TRBJ2-7, with TRBD2 matching 16 bases. Trimming removed 3 bases from V and 4 bases from J; junction bases left unmatched: 9. There are 18 residues in the CDR3. Germline V CDR1 and CDR2: MGHRA, YSYEKL. The CDR3 sequence is CASSHPPGLAGGYYEQYF. The DNA of the CDR3 is TGCGCCAGCAGCCACCCCCCGGGACTAGCGGGAGGGTATTACGAGCAGTACTTC.

This clone was observed a handful of times. The CDR3 DNA reads as TGTGCCAGCAGCTCCCCGGGAGAAGGAAACACCATATATTTT. Translating gives CASSSPGEGNTIYF. V gene TRBV5-4 combines with J gene TRBJ1-3; D remains unclear. V was trimmed by 3 bases and J by 4 bases, leaving 11 bases between them. The CDR3 extends over 14 amino acids. Germline V CDR1 and CDR2: SGHNT, YYREEE (reference sequence).

V is TRBV5-8 and J is TRBJ1-5; TRBD1 matches 8 bases. The junction had 10 bases not matched to a gene; V was cut back by 3 bases and J by 2 bases. This CDR3 is 17 amino acids long. Germline CDR1 and CDR2: SGHTS and YDEGEE. The CDR3 coding sequence is TGTGCCAGCAGCTCCCGACAGGGGAGAATGGGCAATCAGCCCCAGCATTTT. Protein: CASSSRQGRMGNQPQHF.

This clone is a singleton in its sample. V gene TRBV27 combines with J gene TRBJ2-3; 7 bases are shared with TRBD1. The CDR3 sequence is 15 residues long. The junction had 9 bases not matched to a gene; V was cut back by 6 bases and J by 3 bases. The V gene's germline CDR1 is MNHEY and CDR2 SMNVEV (reference sequence). CDR3 sequence reads: CASRETGTGTDTQYF. The CDR3 nucleotides are TGTGCCAGCAGAGAGACAGGGACGGGAACAGATACGCAGTATTTT.

The chain is built from TRBV29-1 and TRBJ2-7; 9 bases align to TRBD1. Germline loops: CDR1 SQVTM, CDR2 ANQGSEA. The CDR3 runs 14 residues. V lost 4 bases, J lost 4 bases, and 8 bases stayed unmatched. CDR3 amino acids: CSVGKQGAWYEQYF. CDR3 DNA: TGCAGCGTTGGGAAACAGGGGGCGTGGTACGAGCAGTACTTC.

The rearrangement joins TRBV28 to TRBJ1-5, with D possibly matching TRBD1 (5 bases). The CDR3 runs to 19 residues. Trimming removed 4 bases at V and 1 base at J, with 23 bases between. From germline, CDR1 is MDHEN and CDR2 SYDVKM. CDR3 nucleotide sequence: TGTGCCAGCAGTTCCTTGGGCGGGACCGAACCCGCCAGCAATCAGCCCCAGCATTTT. As protein: CASSSLGGTEPASNQPQHF.

V is TRBV2 and J is TRBJ1-4; no firm D call. Trimming cost V 6 bases and J 7 bases, with 9 bases left between them. From germline, CDR1 is SNHLY and CDR2 FYNNEI. The CDR3 extends over 12 amino acids. CDR3: CASSVAGEKLFF. DNA for the CDR3: TGTGCCAGCAGCGTGGCGGGTGAAAAACTGTTTTTT.

The rearrangement links TRBV6-1 to TRBJ1-4; D is ambiguous. Trimming took off 8 bases at V and 4 bases at J, with 14 bases between the two ends. Germline assignment: CDR1 MNHNS and CDR2 SASEGT. The CDR3 is 14 amino acids. The CDR3, as DNA: TGTGCCAGCGGAAGACTGTTAGATAATGAAAAACTGTTTTTT. This gives the protein CASGRLLDNEKLFF.

This rearrangement joins TRBV29-1 to TRBJ2-6; TRBD1 agrees at 9 bases. V lost 3 bases, J lost 4 bases, and 7 bases stayed unmatched. The CDR3 has 16 residues. The germline V gene encodes CDR1 SQVTM and CDR2 ANQGSEA. Written as DNA, the CDR3 is TGCAGCGTTGACGAGACAGGGGGTTCAGGGGCCAACGTCCTGACTTTC. It is translated as CSVDETGGSGANVLTF.

This rearrangement joins TRBV6-6 to TRBJ2-7, with TRBD2 as a possible D gene (6 bases). The CDR3 extends over 14 amino acids. Trimming left V 2 bases short and J 8 bases short, with 16 bases between. CDR1 is MNHNY and CDR2 is SVGAGI in the germline V gene (reference sequence). In nucleotides, the CDR3 is TGTGCCAGCAGTTACGGGTCCGGGGGTACGCAGCAGTACTTC. Translation: CASSYGSGGTQQYF.

CDR3 loop: CASLSGGLGNTIYF. The CDR3 nucleotides are TGTGCCAGCCTATCGGGGGGCCTCGGAAACACCATATATTTT. The chain links TRBV19 to TRBJ1-3; TRBD1 might be the D (6 bases). This CDR3 spans 14 amino acids. The V and J ends lost 9 bases and 4 bases respectively, with 16 bases between them. Per germline, CDR1 LNHDA and CDR2 SQIVND (reference sequence).

This chain joins TRBV7-2 and TRBJ2-1, with D unclear. This CDR3 is 11 amino acids long. Germline V gene data show CDR1 as SGHTA and CDR2 as FQGNSA. Trimming left V 0 bases short and J 9 bases short, with 3 bases between. The CDR3 DNA follows: TGTGCCAGCAGCTTAGCCGGTGAGCAGTTCTTC. It translates to CASSLAGEQFF.

The chain uses TRBV2 and TRBJ2-7; 9 bases are a match to TRBD1. CDR1 and CDR2 (germline): SNHLY, FYNNEI. This CDR3 spans 14 amino acids. The trim removed 6 bases at V and 2 bases at J, leaving 5 bases unmatched. The CDR3 sequence is CASRKGQGTYEQYF. In DNA form, the CDR3 reads TGTGCCAGCAGGAAGGGACAGGGCACCTACGAGCAGTACTTC. The full variable domain, rest sourced from reference TRBV2 and TRBJ2-7, is EPEVTQTPSHQVTQMGQEVILRCVPISNHLYFYWYRQILGQKVEFLVSFYNNEISEKSEIFDDQFSVERPDGSNFTLKIRSTKLEDSAMYFCASRKGQGTYEQYFGPGTRLTVT.

The chain is built from TRBV6-5 and TRBJ2-5, with D possibly being TRBD1 (6 bases). The J call is doubtful: the DNA matches TRBJ2-7 better. There are 14 residues in the CDR3. Germline assignment: CDR1 MNHEY and CDR2 SVGAGI. In DNA form, the CDR3 reads TGTGCCAGCAGGTCCTCGGACAGCTCCTACGAGCAGTACTTC. Residues: CASRSSDSSYEQYF.

V is TRBV28 and J is TRBJ2-7; TRBD1 matches 7 bases. In germline, CDR1 is MDHEN, CDR2 SYDVKM. Germline trimming cut 5 bases from V and 3 bases from J; bases unmatched to any gene: 7. The CDR3 has 14 amino acids. CDR3 sequence (DNA): TGTGCCAGCAGTGGAAGGGACAGTCACTACGAGCAGTACTTC. This encodes CASSGRDSHYEQYF.

The genes are TRBV7-9 and TRBJ1-4; 8 bases are a match to TRBD1. The V gene's germline CDR1 is SEHNR and CDR2 FQNEAQ (reference sequence). The CDR3 is 16 amino acids. The junction had 2 bases not matched to a gene; V was cut back by 0 bases and J by 2 bases. CDR3 sequence reads: CASSLAQGATNEKLFF. Written as DNA, the CDR3 is TGTGCCAGCAGCTTAGCGCAGGGGGCCACTAATGAAAAACTGTTTTTT.

The chain couples TRBV19 to TRBJ1-3; perhaps TRBD1 as D (6 bases). From germline, CDR1 is LNHDA and CDR2 SQIVND (reference sequence). The CDR3 consists of 14 residues. V was trimmed by 5 bases and J by 1 base, leaving 9 bases between them. The CDR3 coding sequence is TGTGCCAGTAGTGCGGACAGTTCTGGAAACACCATATATTTT. Amino acids: CASSADSSGNTIYF.

J is TRBJ2-5 and V is TRBV5-1; 7 nucleotides align to TRBD1. Germline CDR1 and CDR2: SGHRS and YFSETQ. The CDR3 totals 15 residues. V lost 3 bases, J lost 1 base, and 6 bases stayed unmatched. The CDR3 reads CASSSMGQRQETQYF. CDR3 nucleotide sequence: TGCGCCAGCAGCTCCATGGGACAGCGCCAAGAGACCCAGTACTTC.

The rearrangement joins TRBV30 to TRBJ2-7; 9 bases match TRBD2. In germline, CDR1 is GTSNPN, CDR2 SVGIG (reference sequence). The ends lost 4 bases at V and 0 bases at J; junction bases unmatched: 16. This CDR3 contains 18 residues. The CDR3 DNA reads TGTGCCTGGACCCGCCGGGGTAGCGGGGGTTCAAGCTCCTACGAGCAGTACTTC. Translated: CAWTRRGSGGSSSYEQYF.

The genes are TRBV6-1 and TRBJ1-1; D not resolved. The CDR3 contains 11 residues. In germline, CDR1 is MNHNS, CDR2 SASEGT. The V end was cut by 8 bases, the J end by 1 base, with 5 bases between. Here the CDR3 reads CASRGNTEAFF. CDR3 in DNA: TGTGCCAGCCGGGGGAACACTGAAGCTTTCTTT.

J is TRBJ2-3 and V is TRBV5-1; D may be TRBD2 (6 bases). The CDR3 extends over 15 amino acids. Trimming removed 1 base from V and 5 bases from J, with 14 bases in between. Per the germline V gene, CDR1 is SGHRS and CDR2 is YFSETQ. CDR3 in DNA: TGCGCCAGCAGCTTGTTAGGGGCGGAGGGAGATACGCAGTATTTT. This translates into CASSLLGAEGDTQYF.

This rearrangement joins TRBV6-4 to TRBJ2-5, with D perhaps matching TRBD2 (6 bases). V lost 3 bases and J 5 bases, leaving 13 bases between the germline ends. CDR1 and CDR2 (germline): MRHNA, SNTAGT. The CDR3 extends over 14 amino acids. In DNA, the CDR3 is TGTGCCAGCAGTGAAACTTCCCGGGGGGAGACCCAGTACTTC. Translation: CASSETSRGETQYF.